Listed here are 8 T cell receptor beta chains from one sample, sequenced in a study of blood T cells in healthy people across ages (dated by TCRdb to about 2015). Library creation used 5' RACE. TCRdb names Illumina HiSeq 2500 as the instrument used. The second PCR ran for about 7 to 11 cycles and used a J-beta primer mix along with a sample-barcoded 5' primer. TCRdb reprocessing: public reads trimmed at Q25 with fastp, clones called with MiXCR, in-frame beta chains kept. Identical CDR3 protein sequences are pooled into one entry, listed with their most common genes and DNA. The sample records hundreds of thousands of distinct CDR3 sequences, 45% to 50% of which are singletons. Roughly 31% of the sample is held by the ten biggest clonotypes. Sequencing input: blood. The source is a woman aged 60 to 75 in good health.

This clonotype was seen ten or more times. This sequence joins TRBV6-2 or TRBV6-3 and TRBJ2-1, with D perhaps TRBD2 (6 bases). Germline CDR1 and CDR2: MNHEY and SVGEGT. The ends were cut back, 5 bases at V and 1 base at J, with 15 bases in the middle. This CDR3 has 16 residues. The CDR3 spells CASSPRGLTSYNEQFF. CDR3 nucleotide sequence: TGTGCCAGCAGTCCCCGGGGACTGACGTCCTACAATGAGCAGTTCTTC.

This clonotype turned up a few times. This chain uses TRBV7-6 with TRBJ1-6; D is unclear. The germline gives CDR1 SGHVS, CDR2 FNYEAQ. V was shortened by 3 bases and J by 8 bases, with 5 bases between the two germline ends. The CDR3 contains 12 residues. CDR3 in DNA: TGTGCCAGCAGCTTCTCGGATTCACCCCTCCACTTT. Amino acid sequence: CASSFSDSPLHF.

J is TRBJ1-4 and V is TRBV12-3 or TRBV12-4; D remains ambiguous. Trimming cost V 2 bases and J 8 bases, with 6 bases left between them. The CDR3 totals 12 residues. CDR3: CASSLRWEKLFF. In DNA, the CDR3 is TGTGCCAGCAGTTTACGGTGGGAAAAACTGTTTTTT.

V is TRBV7-9 and J is TRBJ1-2; possible D gene TRBD1, 5 bases. V was shortened by 5 bases and J by 3 bases, with 13 bases between the two germline ends. This CDR3 contains 14 residues. Germline V lookup: CDR1 SEHNR, CDR2 FQNEAQ (reference sequence). The CDR3 coding sequence is TGTGCCAGCAGCCGGGGGAGGTCAGACTATGGCTACACCTTC. It yields the protein CASSRGRSDYGYTF.

The J gene is TRBJ1-2, the V gene TRBV9; 9 nucleotides match TRBD1. The CDR3 is 12 residues long. Germline CDR1 reads SGDLS; CDR2 reads YYNGEE. With V trimmed by 2 bases and J by 8 bases, 1 base remained unmatched. This CDR3 reads CASSVTGGGYTF. CDR3 nucleotides: TGTGCCAGCAGCGTGACAGGGGGAGGCTACACCTTC. The variable domain in full, completed from reference TRBV9 and TRBJ1-2, reads DSGVTQTPKHLITATGQRVTLRCSPRSGDLSVYWYQQSLDQGLQFLIQYYNGEERAKGNILERFSAQQFPDLHSELNLSSLELGDSALYFCASSVTGGGYTFGSGTRLTVV.

V usage is TRBV20-1 and J usage is TRBJ1-2; unclear D gene. CDR3 size: 12 residues. Germline V gene sequence: CDR1 DFQATT, CDR2 SNEGSKA (reference sequence). V was pared by 5 bases and J by 3 bases, with 10 bases between. CDR3 in amino acids: CSARTDHYGYTF. The CDR3 DNA is TGCAGTGCTCGGACGGACCACTATGGCTACACCTTC.

The CDR3 region is CASTRGRVAGYTF. CDR3 in DNA: TGTGCCAGCACCCGGGGCAGGGTGGCTGGCTACACCTTC. The rearrangement links TRBV12-3 or TRBV12-4 to TRBJ1-2; D possibly corresponds to TRBD1 (5 bases). Trimming left V 7 bases short and J 7 bases short, with 16 bases between. CDR3 length: 13 amino acids.

The V and J genes are TRBV14 and TRBJ2-5; D tentatively reads TRBD1 or TRBD2 (5 bases each). This CDR3 comprises 14 residues. Germline V gene sequence: CDR1 SGHDN, CDR2 FVKESK. V shed 4 bases and J shed 2 bases, with 11 bases lying between them. The chain's CDR3 is CASSPWGKQETQYF. The CDR3 nucleotides are TGTGCCAGCAGCCCATGGGGGAAACAAGAGACCCAGTACTTC.